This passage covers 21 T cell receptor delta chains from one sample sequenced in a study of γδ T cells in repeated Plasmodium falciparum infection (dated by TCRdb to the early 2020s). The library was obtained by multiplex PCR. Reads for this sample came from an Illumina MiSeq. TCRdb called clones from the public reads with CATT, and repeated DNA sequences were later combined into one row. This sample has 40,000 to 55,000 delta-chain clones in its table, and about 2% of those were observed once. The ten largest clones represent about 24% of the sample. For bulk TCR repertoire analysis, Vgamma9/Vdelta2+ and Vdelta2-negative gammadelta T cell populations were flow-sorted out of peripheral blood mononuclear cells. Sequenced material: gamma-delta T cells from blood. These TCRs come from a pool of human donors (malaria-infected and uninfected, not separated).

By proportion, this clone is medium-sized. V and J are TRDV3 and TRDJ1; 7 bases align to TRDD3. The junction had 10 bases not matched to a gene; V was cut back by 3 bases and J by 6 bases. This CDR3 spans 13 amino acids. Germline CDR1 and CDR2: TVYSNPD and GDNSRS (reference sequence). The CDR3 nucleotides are TGTGCCTTAAGTCTCTGGGGGCCTCATAAACTCATCTTT. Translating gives CALSLWGPHKLIF.

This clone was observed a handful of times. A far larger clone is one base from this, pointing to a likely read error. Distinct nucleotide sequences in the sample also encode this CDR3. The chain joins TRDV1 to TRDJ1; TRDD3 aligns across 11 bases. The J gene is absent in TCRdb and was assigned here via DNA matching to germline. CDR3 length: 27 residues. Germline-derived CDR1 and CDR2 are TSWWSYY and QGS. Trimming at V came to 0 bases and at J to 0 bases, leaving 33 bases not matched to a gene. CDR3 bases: TGTGCTCTTGGGGAACTCCCTACGGCCTTCCTAGACCACTACTGGGGGATAATCCTTTTTTACACCGATAAACTCATCTTT. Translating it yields CALGELPTAFLDHYWGIILFYTDKLIF.

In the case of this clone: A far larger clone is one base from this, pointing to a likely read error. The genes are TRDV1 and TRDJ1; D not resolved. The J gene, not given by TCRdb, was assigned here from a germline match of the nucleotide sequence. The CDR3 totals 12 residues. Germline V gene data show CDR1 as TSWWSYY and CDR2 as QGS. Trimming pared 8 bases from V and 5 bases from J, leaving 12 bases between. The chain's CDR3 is CALLEAPDKLIF. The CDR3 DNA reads TGTGCTCTTTTGGAAGCGCCAGATAAACTCATCTTT.

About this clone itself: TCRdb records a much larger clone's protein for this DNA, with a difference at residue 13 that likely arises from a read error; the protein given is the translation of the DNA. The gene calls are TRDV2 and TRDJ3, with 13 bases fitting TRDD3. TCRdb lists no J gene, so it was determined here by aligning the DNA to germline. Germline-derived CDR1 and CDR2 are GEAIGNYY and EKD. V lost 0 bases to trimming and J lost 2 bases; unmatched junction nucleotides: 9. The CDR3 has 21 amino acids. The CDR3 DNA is TGTGCCTGTGACACCGTACTGGGGGATACGCTTAGCCCCTGGGACACCCGACAGATGTTTTTC. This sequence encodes CACDTVLGDTLSPWDTRQMFF.

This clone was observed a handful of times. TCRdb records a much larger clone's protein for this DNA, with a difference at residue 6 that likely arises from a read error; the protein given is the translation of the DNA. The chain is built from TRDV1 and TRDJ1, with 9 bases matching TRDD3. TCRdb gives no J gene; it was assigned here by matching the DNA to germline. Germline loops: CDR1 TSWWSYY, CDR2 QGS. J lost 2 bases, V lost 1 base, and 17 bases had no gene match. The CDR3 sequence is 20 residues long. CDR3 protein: CALGEPGSILGEIDTDKLIF. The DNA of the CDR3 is TGTGCTCTTGGGGAACCAGGTTCAATACTGGGGGAAATAGATACCGATAAACTCATCTTT.

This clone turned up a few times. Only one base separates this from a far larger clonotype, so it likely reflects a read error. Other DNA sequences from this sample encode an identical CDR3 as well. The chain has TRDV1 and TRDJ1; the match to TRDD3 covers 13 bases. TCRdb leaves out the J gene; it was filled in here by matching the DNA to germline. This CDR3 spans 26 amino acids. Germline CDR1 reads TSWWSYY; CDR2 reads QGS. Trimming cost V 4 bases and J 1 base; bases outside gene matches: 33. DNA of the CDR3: TGTGCTCTTGGGGCGCCTCGCCTTCTTTTCTATATTACTGGGGGATACGAGCTAAGTAGCACCGATAAACTCATCTTT. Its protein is CALGAPRLLFYITGGYELSSTDKLIF.

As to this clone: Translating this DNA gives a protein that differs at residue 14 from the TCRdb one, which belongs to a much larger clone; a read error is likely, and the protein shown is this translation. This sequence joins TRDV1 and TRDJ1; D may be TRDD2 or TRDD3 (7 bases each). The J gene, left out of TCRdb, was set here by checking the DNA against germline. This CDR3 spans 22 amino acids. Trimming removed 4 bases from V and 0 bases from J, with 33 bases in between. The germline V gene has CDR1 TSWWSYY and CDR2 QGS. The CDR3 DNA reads TGTGCTCTTGGGGCCCTCGGAGGCTTCCTAACGTGGGGGAGGCCTTACACCGATAAACTCATCTTT. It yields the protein CALGALGGFLTWGRPYTDKLIF.

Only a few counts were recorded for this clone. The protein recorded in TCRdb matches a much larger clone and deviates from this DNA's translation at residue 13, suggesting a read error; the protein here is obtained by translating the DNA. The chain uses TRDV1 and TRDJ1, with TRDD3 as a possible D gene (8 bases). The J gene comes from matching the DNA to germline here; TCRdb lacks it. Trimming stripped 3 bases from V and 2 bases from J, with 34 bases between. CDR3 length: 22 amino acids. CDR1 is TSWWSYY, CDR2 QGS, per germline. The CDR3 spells CALGEISYLYWGVRSPTDKLIF. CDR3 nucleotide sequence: TGTGCTCTTGGGGAGATTTCCTACTTGTACTGGGGGGTACGTTCACCGACCGATAAACTCATCTTT.

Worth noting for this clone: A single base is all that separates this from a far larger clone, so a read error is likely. The DNA of the CDR3 is TGTGCTCTTGGGGAGGGAGCTGGGGGGCTAACCGATAAACTCATCTTT. This codes for CALGEGAGGLTDKLIF. The gene calls are TRDV1 and TRDJ1, with TRDD3 identical over 7 bases. Germline matching of the DNA provided the J gene here, since TCRdb leaves it blank. Germline CDR1 and CDR2: TSWWSYY and QGS. CDR3 length equals 16 residues. V dropped 3 bases and J dropped 2; count of bases not matched to a gene: 9.

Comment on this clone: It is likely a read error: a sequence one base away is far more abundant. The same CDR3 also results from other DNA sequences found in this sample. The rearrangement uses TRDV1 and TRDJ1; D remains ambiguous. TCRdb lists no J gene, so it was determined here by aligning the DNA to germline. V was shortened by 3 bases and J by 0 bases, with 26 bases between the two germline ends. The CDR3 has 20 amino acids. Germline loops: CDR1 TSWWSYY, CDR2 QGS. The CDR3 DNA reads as TGTGCTCTTGGGGAGGGCTCCCTATTCGGCGTACCCTGGTACACCGATAAACTCATCTTT. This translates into CALGEGSLFGVPWYTDKLIF.

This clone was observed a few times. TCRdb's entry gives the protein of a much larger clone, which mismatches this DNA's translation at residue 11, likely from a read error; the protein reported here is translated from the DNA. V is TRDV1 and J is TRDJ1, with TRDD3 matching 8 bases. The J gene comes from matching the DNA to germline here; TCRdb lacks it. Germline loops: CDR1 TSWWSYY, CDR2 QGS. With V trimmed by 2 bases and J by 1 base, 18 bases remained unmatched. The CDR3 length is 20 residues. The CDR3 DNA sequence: TGTGCTCTTGGGGAATGGGGTGTACTCGACCGGGGGATATTCACCGATAAACTCATCTTT. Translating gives CALGEWGVLDRGIFTDKLIF.

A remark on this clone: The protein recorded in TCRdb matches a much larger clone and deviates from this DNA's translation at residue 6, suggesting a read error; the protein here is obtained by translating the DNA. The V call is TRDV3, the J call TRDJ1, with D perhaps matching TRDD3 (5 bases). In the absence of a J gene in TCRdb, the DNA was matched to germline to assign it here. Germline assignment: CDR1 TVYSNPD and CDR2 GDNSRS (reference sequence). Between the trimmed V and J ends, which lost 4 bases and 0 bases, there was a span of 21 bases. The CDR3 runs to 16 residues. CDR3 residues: CASDYRGPLYTDKLIF. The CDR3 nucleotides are TGTGCCTCCGACTACCGGGGGCCCCTGTACACCGATAAACTCATCTTT.

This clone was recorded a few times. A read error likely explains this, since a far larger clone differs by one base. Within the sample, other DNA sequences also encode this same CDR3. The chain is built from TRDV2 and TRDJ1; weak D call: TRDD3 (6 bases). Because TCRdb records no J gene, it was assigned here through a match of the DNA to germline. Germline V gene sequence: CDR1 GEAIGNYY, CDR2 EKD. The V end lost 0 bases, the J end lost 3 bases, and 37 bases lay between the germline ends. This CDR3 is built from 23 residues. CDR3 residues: CACDTVGSGSRILGDKGADKLIF. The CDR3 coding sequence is TGTGCCTGTGACACCGTAGGTAGCGGTAGTCGCATACTGGGAGATAAAGGAGCCGATAAACTCATCTTT.

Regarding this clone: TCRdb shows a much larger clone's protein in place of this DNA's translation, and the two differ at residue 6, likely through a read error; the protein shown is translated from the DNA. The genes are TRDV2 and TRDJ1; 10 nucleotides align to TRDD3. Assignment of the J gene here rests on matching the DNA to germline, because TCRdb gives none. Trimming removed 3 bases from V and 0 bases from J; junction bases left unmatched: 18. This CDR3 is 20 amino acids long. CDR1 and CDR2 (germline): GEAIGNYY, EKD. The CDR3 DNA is TGTGCCTGTGACGCCTCCCTCGAACTGGGGGATTCTTTCTACACCGATAAACTCATCTTT. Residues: CACDASLELGDSFYTDKLIF.

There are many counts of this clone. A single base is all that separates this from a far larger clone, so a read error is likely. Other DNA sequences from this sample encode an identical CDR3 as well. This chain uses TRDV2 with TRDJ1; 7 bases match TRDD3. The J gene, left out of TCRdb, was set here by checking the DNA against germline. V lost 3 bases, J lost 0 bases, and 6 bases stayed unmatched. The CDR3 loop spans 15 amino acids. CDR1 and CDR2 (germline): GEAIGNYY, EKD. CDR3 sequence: CACDSLGMNTDKLIF. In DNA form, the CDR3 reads TGTGCCTGTGACTCACTGGGGATGAACACCGATAAACTCATCTTT.

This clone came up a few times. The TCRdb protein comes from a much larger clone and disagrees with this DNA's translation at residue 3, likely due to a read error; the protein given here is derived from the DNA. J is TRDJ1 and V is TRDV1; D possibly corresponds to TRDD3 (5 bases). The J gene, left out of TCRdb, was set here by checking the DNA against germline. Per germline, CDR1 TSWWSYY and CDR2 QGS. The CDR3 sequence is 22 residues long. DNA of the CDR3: TGTGCTTTTGGGGAACTCTTCTATAACAGCCACTGCCCTTTTGAACCCACCGATAAACTCATCTTT. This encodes CAFGELFYNSHCPFEPTDKLIF.

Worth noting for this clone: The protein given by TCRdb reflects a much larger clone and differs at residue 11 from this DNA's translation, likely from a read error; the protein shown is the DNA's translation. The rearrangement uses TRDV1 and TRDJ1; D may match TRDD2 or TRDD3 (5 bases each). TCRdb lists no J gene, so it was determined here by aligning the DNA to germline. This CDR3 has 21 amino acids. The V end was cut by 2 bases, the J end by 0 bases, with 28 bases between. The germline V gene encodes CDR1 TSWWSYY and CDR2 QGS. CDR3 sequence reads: CALGEGILSRPGVMYTDKLIF. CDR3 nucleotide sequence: TGTGCTCTTGGGGAAGGGATCCTAAGTCGACCGGGGGTCATGTACACCGATAAACTCATCTTT.

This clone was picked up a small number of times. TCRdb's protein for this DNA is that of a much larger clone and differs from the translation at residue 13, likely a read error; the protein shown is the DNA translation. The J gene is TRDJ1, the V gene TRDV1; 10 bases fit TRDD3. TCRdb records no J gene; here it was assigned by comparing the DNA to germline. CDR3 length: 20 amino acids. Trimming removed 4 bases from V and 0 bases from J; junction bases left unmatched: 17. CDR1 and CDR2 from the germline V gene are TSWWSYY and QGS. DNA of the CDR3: TGTGCTCTTGGGGGCGGCTTCCCGTACTGGGGGATGGCGTACACCGATAAACTCATCTTT. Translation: CALGGGFPYWGMAYTDKLIF.

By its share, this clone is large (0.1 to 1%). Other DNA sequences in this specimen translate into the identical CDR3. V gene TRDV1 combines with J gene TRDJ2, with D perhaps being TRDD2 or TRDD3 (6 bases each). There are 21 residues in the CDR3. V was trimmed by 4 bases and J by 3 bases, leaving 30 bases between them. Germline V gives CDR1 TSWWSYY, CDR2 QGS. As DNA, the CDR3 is TGTGCTCTTGGGGGTCGACTCCTACTGTTTGGGGGGCCGAAGGTGACAGCACAACTCTTCTTT. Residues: CALGGRLLLFGGPKVTAQLFF.

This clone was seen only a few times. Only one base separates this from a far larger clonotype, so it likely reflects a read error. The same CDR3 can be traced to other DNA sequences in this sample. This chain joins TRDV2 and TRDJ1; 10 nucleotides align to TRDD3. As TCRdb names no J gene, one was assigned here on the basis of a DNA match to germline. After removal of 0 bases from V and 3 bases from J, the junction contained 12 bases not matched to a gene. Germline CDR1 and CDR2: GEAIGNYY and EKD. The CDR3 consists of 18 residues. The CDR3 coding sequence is TGTGCCTGTGACACCGTAACCTCGGGGGGATACGGTCCCGATAAACTCATCTTT. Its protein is CACDTVTSGGYGPDKLIF.

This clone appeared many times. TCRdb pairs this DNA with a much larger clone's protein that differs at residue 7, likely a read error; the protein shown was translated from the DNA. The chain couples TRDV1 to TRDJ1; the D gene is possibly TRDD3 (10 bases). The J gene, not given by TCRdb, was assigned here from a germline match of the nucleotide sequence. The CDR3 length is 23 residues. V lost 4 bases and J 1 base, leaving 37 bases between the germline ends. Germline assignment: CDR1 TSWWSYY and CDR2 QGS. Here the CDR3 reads CALGVDAFLPGGYAGIGTDKLIF. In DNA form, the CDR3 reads TGTGCTCTTGGGGTTGACGCCTTCCTACCGGGGGGATACGCGGGCATCGGCACCGATAAACTCATCTTT.